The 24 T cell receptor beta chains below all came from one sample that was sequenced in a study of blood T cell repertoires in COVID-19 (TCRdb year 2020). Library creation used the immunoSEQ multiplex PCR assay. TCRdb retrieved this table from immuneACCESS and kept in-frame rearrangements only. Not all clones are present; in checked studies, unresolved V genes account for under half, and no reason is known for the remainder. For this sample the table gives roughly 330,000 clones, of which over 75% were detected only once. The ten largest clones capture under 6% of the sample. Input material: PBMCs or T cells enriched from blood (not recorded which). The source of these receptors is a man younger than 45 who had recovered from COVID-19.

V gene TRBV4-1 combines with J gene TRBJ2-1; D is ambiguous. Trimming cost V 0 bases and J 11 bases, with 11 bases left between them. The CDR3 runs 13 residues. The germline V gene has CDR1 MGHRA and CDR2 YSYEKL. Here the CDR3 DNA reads TGCGCCAGCAGCCAAGATATACGAGAGAAGCAGTTCTTC. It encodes CASSQDIREKQFF.

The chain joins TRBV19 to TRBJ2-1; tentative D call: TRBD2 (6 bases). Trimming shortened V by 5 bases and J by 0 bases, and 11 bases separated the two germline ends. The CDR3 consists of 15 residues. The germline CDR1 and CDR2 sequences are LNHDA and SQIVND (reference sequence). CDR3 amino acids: CASSQGLNSYNEQFF. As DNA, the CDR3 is TGTGCCAGTAGTCAGGGACTGAACTCCTACAATGAGCAGTTCTTC.

The DNA for the CDR3 is TGTGCCAGCAGCACCGGGATCCAAGAGACCCAGTACTTC. This encodes CASSTGIQETQYF. The V call is TRBV5-4, the J call TRBJ2-5; D possibly corresponds to TRBD2 (5 bases). There are 13 residues in the CDR3. Per germline, CDR1 SGHNT and CDR2 YYREEE (reference sequence). With 4 bases removed from V and 1 base from J, the gap between germline ends came to 8 bases.

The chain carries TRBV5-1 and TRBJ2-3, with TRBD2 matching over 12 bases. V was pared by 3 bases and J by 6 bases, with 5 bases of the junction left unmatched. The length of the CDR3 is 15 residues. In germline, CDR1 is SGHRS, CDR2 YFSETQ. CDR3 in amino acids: CASSSASGGVDTQYF. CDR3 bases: TGCGCCAGCAGCTCGGCTAGCGGGGGGGTGGATACGCAGTATTTT.

CDR3 sequence: CARSLQGQGENYGYTF. The CDR3 region has the DNA TGTGCCAGAAGCCTCCAAGGACAGGGAGAAAACTATGGCTACACCTTC. The chain is built from TRBV5-3 and TRBJ1-2, with 8 bases matching TRBD1. TRBV5-3 is an ORF, and what it does is uncertain. V shed 4 bases, J shed 2 bases, and the junction held 10 bases outside the gene matches. The CDR3 loop spans 16 amino acids.

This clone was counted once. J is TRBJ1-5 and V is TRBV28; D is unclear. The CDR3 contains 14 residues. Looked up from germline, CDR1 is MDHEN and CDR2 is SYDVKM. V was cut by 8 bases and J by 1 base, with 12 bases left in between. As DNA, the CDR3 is TGTGCCAGCTGTAGAGGGTCGAGCAATCAGCCCCAGCATTTT. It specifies CASCRGSSNQPQHF.

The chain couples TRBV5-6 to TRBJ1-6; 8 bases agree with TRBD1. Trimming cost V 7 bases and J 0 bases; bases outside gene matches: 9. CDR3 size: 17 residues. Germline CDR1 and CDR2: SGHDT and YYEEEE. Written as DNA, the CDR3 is TGTGCCAGCCGACTGACAGGGGCGAGCTCCTATAATTCACCCCTCCACTTT. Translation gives CASRLTGASSYNSPLHF.

CDR3 sequence reads: CASTESGGATGELFF. CDR3 coding DNA: TGCGCCAGCACCGAGTCGGGGGGGGCGACCGGGGAGCTGTTTTTT. The chain couples TRBV10-1 to TRBJ2-2; 8 bases agree with TRBD2. The CDR3 has 15 amino acids. The germline V gene encodes CDR1 WNHNN and CDR2 SYGVQD (reference sequence). V lost 7 bases, J lost 5 bases, and 9 bases stayed unmatched.

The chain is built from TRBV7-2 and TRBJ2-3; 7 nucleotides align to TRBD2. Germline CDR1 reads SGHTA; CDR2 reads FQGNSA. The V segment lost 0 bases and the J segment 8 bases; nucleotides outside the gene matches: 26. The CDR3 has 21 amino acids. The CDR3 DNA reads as TGTGCCAGCAGCTTAGCGGTTCTAGTTGGGGGGGGACTCAAGAGAGGGTTTACGCAGTATTTT. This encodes CASSLAVLVGGGLKRGFTQYF. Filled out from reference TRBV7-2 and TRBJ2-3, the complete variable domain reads GAGVSQSPSNKVTEKGKDVELRCDPISGHTALYWYRQSLGQGLEFLIYFQGNSAPDKSGLPSDRFSAERTGGSVSTLTIQRTQQEDSAVYLCASSLAVLVGGGLKRGFTQYFGPGTRLTVL.

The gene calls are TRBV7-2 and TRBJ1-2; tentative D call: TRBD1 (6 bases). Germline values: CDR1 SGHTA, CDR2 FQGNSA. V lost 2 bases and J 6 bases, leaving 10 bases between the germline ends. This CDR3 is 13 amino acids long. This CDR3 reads CASSLMAGDGYTF. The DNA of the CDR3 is TGTGCCAGCAGCTTAATGGCAGGGGATGGCTACACCTTC.

The DNA for the CDR3 is TGCGCCAGCAGCCCGACGGGACAAAACATGAACACTGAAGCTTTCTTT. Its protein is CASSPTGQNMNTEAFF. This rearrangement joins TRBV5-1 to TRBJ1-1, with D tentatively TRBD1 (6 bases). The germline V gene encodes CDR1 SGHRS and CDR2 YFSETQ. The CDR3 has 16 residues. V lost 4 bases, J lost 0 bases, and 16 bases lay in between. Full variable domain (remainder filled in from reference TRBV5-1 and TRBJ1-1): KAGVTQTPRYLIKTRGQQVTLSCSPISGHRSVSWYQQTPGQGLQFLFEYFSETQRNKGNFPGRFSGRQFSNSRSEMNVSTLELGDSALYLCASSPTGQNMNTEAFFGQGTRLTVV.

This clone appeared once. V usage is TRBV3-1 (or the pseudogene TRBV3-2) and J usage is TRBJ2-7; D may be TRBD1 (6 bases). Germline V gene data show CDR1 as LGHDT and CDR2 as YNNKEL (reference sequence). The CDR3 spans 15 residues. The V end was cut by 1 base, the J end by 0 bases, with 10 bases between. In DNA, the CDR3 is TGTGCCAGCAGCCAAGCCGGACAGCGCTCCTACGAGCAGTACTTC. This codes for CASSQAGQRSYEQYF.

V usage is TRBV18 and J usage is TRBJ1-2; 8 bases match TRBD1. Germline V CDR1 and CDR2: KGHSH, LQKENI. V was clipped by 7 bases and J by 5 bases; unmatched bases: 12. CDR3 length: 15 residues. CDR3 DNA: TGTGCCAGCTTTTCCGACAGGGGTCCGCTTTATGGCTACACCTTC. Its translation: CASFSDRGPLYGYTF. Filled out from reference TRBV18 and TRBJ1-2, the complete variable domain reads NAGVMQNPRHLVRRRGQEARLRCSPMKGHSHVYWYRQLPEEGLKFMVYLQKENIIDESGMPKERFSAEFPKEGPSILRIQQVVRGDSAAYFCASFSDRGPLYGYTFGSGTRLTVV.

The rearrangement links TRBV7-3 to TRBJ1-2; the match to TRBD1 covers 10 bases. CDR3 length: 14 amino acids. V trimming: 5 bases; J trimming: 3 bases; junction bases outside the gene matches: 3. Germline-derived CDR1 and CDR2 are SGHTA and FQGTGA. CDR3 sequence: CASSLTGGDYGYTF. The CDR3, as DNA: TGTGCCAGCAGCCTGACAGGGGGCGACTATGGCTACACCTTC.

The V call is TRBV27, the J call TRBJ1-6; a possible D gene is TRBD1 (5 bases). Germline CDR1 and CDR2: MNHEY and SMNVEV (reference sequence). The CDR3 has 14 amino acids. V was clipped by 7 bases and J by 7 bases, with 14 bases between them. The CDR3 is CASTLQATNSPLHF. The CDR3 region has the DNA TGTGCCAGCACGTTACAGGCGACAAATTCACCCCTCCACTTT.

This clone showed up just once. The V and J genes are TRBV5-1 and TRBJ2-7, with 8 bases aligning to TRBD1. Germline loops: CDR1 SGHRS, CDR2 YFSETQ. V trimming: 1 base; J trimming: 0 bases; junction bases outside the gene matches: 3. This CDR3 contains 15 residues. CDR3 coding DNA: TGCGCCAGCAGCTTGAGACAGGGGATCTCCTACGAGCAGTACTTC. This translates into CASSLRQGISYEQYF.

The CDR3 region is CASSGSFYEQYF. The DNA for the CDR3 is TGCGCCAGCAGCGGCAGTTTCTACGAGCAGTACTTC. The chain is built from TRBV5-1 and TRBJ2-7; D is uncertain. The CDR3 length is 12 residues. V lost 4 bases and J lost 3, with 8 bases in between. Germline values: CDR1 SGHRS, CDR2 YFSETQ.

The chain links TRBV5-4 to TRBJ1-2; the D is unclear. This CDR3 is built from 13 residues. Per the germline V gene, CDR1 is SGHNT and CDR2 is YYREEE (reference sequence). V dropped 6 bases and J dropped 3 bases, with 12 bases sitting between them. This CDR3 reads CASNPIRDYGYTF. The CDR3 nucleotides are TGTGCCAGCAACCCCATACGGGACTATGGCTACACCTTC.

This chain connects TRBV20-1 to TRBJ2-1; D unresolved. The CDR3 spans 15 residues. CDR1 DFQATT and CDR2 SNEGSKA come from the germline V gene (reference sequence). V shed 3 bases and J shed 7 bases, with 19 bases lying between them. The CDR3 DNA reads TGCAGTGCTAGTAAGACTGGAACCAGTAGGAATGAGCAGTTCTTC. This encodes CSASKTGTSRNEQFF.

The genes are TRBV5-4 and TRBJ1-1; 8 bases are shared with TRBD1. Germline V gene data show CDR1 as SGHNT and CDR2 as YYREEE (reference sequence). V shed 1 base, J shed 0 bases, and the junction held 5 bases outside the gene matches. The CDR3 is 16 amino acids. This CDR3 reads CASSLKNRGVNTEAFF. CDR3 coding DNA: TGTGCCAGCAGCTTGAAAAACAGGGGGGTGAACACTGAAGCTTTCTTT. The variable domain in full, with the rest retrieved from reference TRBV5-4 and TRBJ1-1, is ETGVTQSPTHLIKTRGQQVTLRCSSQSGHNTVSWYQQALGQGPQFIFQYYREEENGRGNFPPRFSGLQFPNYSSELNVNALELDDSALYLCASSLKNRGVNTEAFFGQGTRLTVV.

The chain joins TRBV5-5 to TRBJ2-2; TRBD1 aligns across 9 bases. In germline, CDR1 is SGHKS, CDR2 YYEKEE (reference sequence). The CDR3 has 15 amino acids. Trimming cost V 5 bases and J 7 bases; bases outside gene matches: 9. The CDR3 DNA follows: TGTGCCAGCAGTGCTTGGGGGACAGGGAGCGGGGAGCTGTTTTTT. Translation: CASSAWGTGSGELFF.

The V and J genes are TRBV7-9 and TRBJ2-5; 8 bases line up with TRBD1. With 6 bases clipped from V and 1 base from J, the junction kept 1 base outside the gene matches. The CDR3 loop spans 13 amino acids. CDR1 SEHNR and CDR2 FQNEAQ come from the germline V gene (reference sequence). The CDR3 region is CASRTGGQETQYF. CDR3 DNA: TGTGCCAGCAGAACAGGGGGCCAAGAGACCCAGTACTTC.

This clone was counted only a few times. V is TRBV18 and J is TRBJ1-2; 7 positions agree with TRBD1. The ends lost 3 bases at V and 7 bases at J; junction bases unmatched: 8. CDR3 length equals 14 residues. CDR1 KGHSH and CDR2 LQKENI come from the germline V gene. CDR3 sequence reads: CASSPRQGSSGYTF. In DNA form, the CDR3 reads TGTGCCAGCTCACCGCGACAGGGCAGTTCTGGCTACACCTTC.

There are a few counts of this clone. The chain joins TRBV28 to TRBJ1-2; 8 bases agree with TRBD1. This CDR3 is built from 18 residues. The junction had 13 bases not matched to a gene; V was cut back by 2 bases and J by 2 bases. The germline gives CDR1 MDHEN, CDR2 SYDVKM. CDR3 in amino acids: CASSLRGQASAQNYGYTF. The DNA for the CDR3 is TGTGCCAGCAGTTTACGGGGACAGGCCTCTGCACAAAACTATGGCTACACCTTC.